The 10 T cell receptor beta chains below were found in one sample sequenced in a study of T cell responses to AZD1222 COVID-19 vaccine. Profiled with immunoSEQ multiplex PCR; TCRdb holds only in-frame clones, not every one. The sample has 100,000 to 140,000 clones, 80% to 90% seen once; the top ten hold roughly 6.5%. The sequences come from peripheral blood, collected on day 0 of AZD1222 vaccination. The source of these receptors is an adult in good health.

The chain couples TRBV7-9 to TRBJ1-1; 8 bases fit TRBD1. The CDR3 runs 14 residues. The ends lost 7 bases at V and 5 bases at J; junction bases unmatched: 9. CDR1 is SEHNR, CDR2 FQNEAQ, per germline (reference sequence). CDR3 sequence: CASTPQGDGTEAFF. DNA of the CDR3: TGTGCCAGCACCCCACAGGGGGATGGAACTGAAGCTTTCTTT. Based on the CDR3 plus reference TRBV7-9 and TRBJ1-1, the full variable domain is DTGVSQNPRHKITKRGQNVTFRCDPISEHNRLYWYRQTLGQGPEFLTYFQNEAQLEKSRLLSDRFSAERPKGSFSTLEIQRTEQGDSAMYLCASTPQGDGTEAFFGQGTRLTVV.

The CDR3 loop is CASSLTSSYEQYF. The CDR3 DNA reads as TGTGCCAGCAGCTTGACTAGCTCCTACGAGCAGTACTTC. The gene calls are TRBV7-2 and TRBJ2-7, with D perhaps TRBD2 (6 bases). V lost 3 bases and J lost 0, with 6 bases in between. CDR1 and CDR2 (germline): SGHTA, FQGNSA. CDR3 length: 13 amino acids.

The chain links TRBV2 to TRBJ1-6; D is unclear. V was pared by 0 bases and J by 9 bases, with 18 bases between. Per the germline V gene, CDR1 is SNHLY and CDR2 is FYNNEI. The CDR3 runs 17 residues. The DNA of the CDR3 is TGTGCCAGCAGTGAAGCTTGGGCGGCAGGTGTGAGTTCACCCCTCCACTTT. This encodes CASSEAWAAGVSSPLHF.

The chain has TRBV11-3 and TRBJ1-4, with no clear D. The CDR3 consists of 13 residues. V was pared by 2 bases and J by 5 bases, with 6 bases between. Germline V gene sequence: CDR1 SGHNT, CDR2 YENEEA. The CDR3 is CASSLRSNEKLFF. The CDR3 nucleotides read TGTGCCAGCAGCTTAAGGTCGAATGAAAAACTGTTTTTT. The full variable domain, with the rest looked up from reference TRBV11-3 and TRBJ1-4, is EAGVVQSPRYKIIEKKQPVAFWCNPISGHNTLYWYLQNLGQGPELLIRYENEEAVDDSQLPKDRFSAERLKGVDSTLKIQPAELGDSAVYLCASSLRSNEKLFFGSGTQLSVL.

The chain uses TRBV4-3 and TRBJ1-6; unclear D gene. The V end was cut by 0 bases, the J end by 10 bases, with 16 bases between. This CDR3 is 16 amino acids long. CDR1 and CDR2 from the germline V gene are LGHNA and YSLEER. The CDR3 protein is CASSQDHPGVGSPLHF. The CDR3 DNA is TGCGCCAGCAGCCAAGATCATCCGGGAGTAGGGTCACCCCTCCACTTT.

The genes are TRBV19 and TRBJ2-7; TRBD1 matches at 8 bases. V lost 5 bases to trimming and J lost 6 bases; unmatched junction nucleotides: 9. The V gene's germline CDR1 is LNHDA and CDR2 SQIVND (reference sequence). The CDR3 is 14 amino acids. The CDR3 DNA is TGTGCCAGTAGTCCCACTCCTGACAGGGGCGAGCAGTACTTC. It is translated as CASSPTPDRGEQYF.

This rearrangement joins TRBV5-1 to TRBJ2-5, with D unclear. Between the trimmed V and J ends, which lost 1 base and 2 bases, there was a span of 0 bases. This CDR3 is built from 11 residues. From germline, CDR1 is SGHRS and CDR2 YFSETQ. CDR3 residues: CASSLQETQYF. CDR3 nucleotides: TGCGCCAGCAGCTTGCAAGAGACCCAGTACTTC.

CDR3 nucleotides: TGCGCCAGCAGCTTGGGCGCAGGACAGGTCCCCTACGAGCAGTACTTC. Translating it yields CASSLGAGQVPYEQYF. The rearrangement joins TRBV5-1 to TRBJ2-7; the match to TRBD1 covers 7 bases. This CDR3 spans 16 amino acids. J lost 2 bases, V lost 0 bases, and 8 bases had no gene match. The germline CDR1 and CDR2 sequences are SGHRS and YFSETQ.

V gene TRBV15 combines with J gene TRBJ2-3; D not certain. CDR1 and CDR2 (germline): LNHNV, YYDKDF (reference sequence). V lost 0 bases to trimming and J lost 4 bases, with 11 bases between them. The CDR3 totals 15 residues. CDR3 protein: CATSRDKFFPDTQYF. The CDR3 DNA reads TGTGCCACCAGCAGAGATAAATTCTTCCCAGATACGCAGTATTTT.

The V gene is TRBV11-2, the J gene TRBJ2-1, with D possibly matching TRBD2 (5 bases). V was trimmed by 5 bases and J by 0 bases, leaving 11 bases between them. This CDR3 is 15 amino acids long. The germline CDR1 and CDR2 sequences are SGHAT and FQNNGV. Written as DNA, the CDR3 is TGTGCCAGCAGCCGTAGTGGGAGCTCCTACAATGAGCAGTTCTTC. Its protein is CASSRSGSSYNEQFF. Full variable domain (outside the CDR3, taken from reference TRBV11-2 and TRBJ2-1): EAGVAQSPRYKIIEKRQSVAFWCNPISGHATLYWYQQILGQGPKLLIQFQNNGVVDDSQLPKDRFSAERLKGVDSTLKIQPAKLEDSAVYLCASSRSGSSYNEQFFGPGTRLTVL.